A selection of T cell receptor beta chains follows, all from one sample in a study of blood T cell repertoires in COVID-19. Here immunoSEQ multiplex PCR was the method, and the copy in TCRdb shows in-frame clones only, minus some. The sample includes 100,000 or so clones, 85% seen only once; the top ten take 1.5% to 2%. The sequencing sample was made of peripheral blood. The receptors here all came from a woman aged 70-85 years with active or convalescent COVID-19. Each CDR3 is given with its conserved first and last residue. The order of the fields is clone size, D gene, V gene, J gene, CDR3 DNA, CDR3 protein. A D gene is named only where the DNA matches it firmly. Clone size is not always given. Where it is, it says once, few, many or a class for expanded clones.

size: NA
D: NA
V: TRBV7-9
J: TRBJ2-2
DNA: TGTGCCAGCAGCTTAGCCCAGGCGAACACCGGGGAGCTGTTTTTT
CDR3: CASSLAQANTGELFF

size: NA
D: NA
V: TRBV5-5
J: TRBJ2-2
DNA: TGTGCCAGCAGCTCCTTTGGGGCCTCGAACACCGGGGAGCTGTTTTTT
CDR3: CASSSFGASNTGELFF

size: NA
D: TRBD1
V: TRBV18
J: TRBJ1-1
DNA: TGTGCCAGCTCACCGGGACAGGGAGGGACTGAAGCTTTCTTT
CDR3: CASSPGQGGTEAFF

size: NA
D: NA
V: TRBV12-1
J: TRBJ1-2
DNA: TGTGCCAGCAGGCGCCTAGGACAGAATGGCTACACCTTC
CDR3: CASRRLGQNGYTF

size: NA
D: NA
V: TRBV7-9
J: TRBJ2-3
DNA: TGTGCCAGCACACCCGACAGCTATACGCAGTATTTT
CDR3: CASTPDSYTQYF

size: NA
D: NA
V: TRBV18
J: TRBJ1-1
DNA: TGTGCCAGCTCACCACCGGGGGCCCATAGGAACACTGAAGCTTTCTTT
CDR3: CASSPPGAHRNTEAFF

size: NA
D: TRBD1
V: TRBV3-1/TRBV3-2
J: TRBJ1-1
DNA: TGTGCCAGCAGCCCACGGGACAGGGATCCTGAAGCTTTCTTT
CDR3: CASSPRDRDPEAFF

size: NA
D: NA
V: TRBV4-3
J: TRBJ2-5
DNA: TGCGCCAGCAGCCAAGAGTGGAACAGCCAAGAGACCCAGTACTTC
CDR3: CASSQEWNSQETQYF

size: few
D: NA
V: TRBV15
J: TRBJ2-1
DNA: TGTGCCACCAGCAGAGACGGGGAATACAATGAGCAGTTCTTC
CDR3: CATSRDGEYNEQFF

size: NA
D: TRBD1
V: TRBV24-1
J: TRBJ2-7
DNA: TGTGCCACCAGTGAAGACAGGGGGGGCGAGCAGTACTTC
CDR3: CATSEDRGGEQYF

size: NA
D: TRBD1
V: TRBV18
J: TRBJ1-5
DNA: TGTGCCAGCTCACGAGAGACAGGGGGCCTCCATCAGCCCCAGCATTTT
CDR3: CASSRETGGLHQPQHF

size: NA
D: NA
V: TRBV10-3
J: TRBJ2-3
DNA: TGTGCCATCAGTACGGGGGGCTCTGGCACAGATACGCAGTATTTT
CDR3: CAISTGGSGTDTQYF

size: NA
D: TRBD1
V: TRBV3-1/TRBV3-2
J: TRBJ1-5
DNA: TGTGCCAGCAGCCAAGGGACAGGTTATAGCAATCAGCCCCAGCATTTT
CDR3: CASSQGTGYSNQPQHF

size: NA
D: NA
V: TRBV7-9
J: TRBJ1-2
DNA: TGTGCCAGCAGCTCGGTCGGCTACACCTTC
CDR3: CASSSVGYTF

size: NA
D: NA
V: TRBV2
J: TRBJ2-2
DNA: TGTGCCAGCAGTGAAGTCACAGGCACCGGGGAGCTGTTTTTT
CDR3: CASSEVTGTGELFF

size: NA
D: NA
V: TRBV6-2/TRBV6-3
J: TRBJ2-3
DNA: TGTGCCAGCAGTAAACAAATTGGAGGAGATACGCAGTATTTT
CDR3: CASSKQIGGDTQYF

size: NA
D: NA
V: TRBV5-6
J: TRBJ1-2
DNA: TGTGCCAGCAGCCTGGGGTGGCAGGGCTATGGCTACACCTTC
CDR3: CASSLGWQGYGYTF

size: NA
D: NA
V: TRBV6-5
J: TRBJ1-2
DNA: TGTGCCAGCAGTCACCCGGACAGTGGCTATGGCTACACCTTC
CDR3: CASSHPDSGYGYTF

size: once
D: TRBD1
V: TRBV28
J: TRBJ2-2
DNA: TGTGCCAGCGTGGAAGGGGGAGACAGGGCAGGGAACACCGGGGAGCTGTTTTTT
CDR3: CASVEGGDRAGNTGELFF

size: NA
D: NA
V: TRBV30
J: TRBJ1-6
DNA: TGTGCCTGGGGAGTGGGGCAGGCCTATAATTCACCCCTCCACTTT
CDR3: CAWGVGQAYNSPLHF

size: NA
D: NA
V: TRBV5-6
J: TRBJ1-5
DNA: TGTGCCAGCAGCTTTTCCGACAGACAAAATCAGCCCCAGCATTTT
CDR3: CASSFSDRQNQPQHF

size: NA
D: TRBD1
V: TRBV7-2
J: TRBJ1-2
DNA: TGTGCCAGCAGCACGGCCGGGACAGCAGACTATGGCTACACCTTC
CDR3: CASSTAGTADYGYTF

size: NA
D: NA
V: TRBV5-4
J: TRBJ2-7
DNA: TGTGCCAGCAGCTTGTACGGGAGCTCCTACGAGCAGTACTTC
CDR3: CASSLYGSSYEQYF

size: few
D: TRBD1
V: TRBV27
J: TRBJ1-2
DNA: TGTGCCAGCAGTTTCCGACAGGGCCGCTATGGCTACACCTTC
CDR3: CASSFRQGRYGYTF

size: NA
D: TRBD1
V: TRBV27
J: TRBJ1-6
DNA: TGTGCCAGCGGCCTAGAACAGGGGGCTTCACCCCTCCACTTT
CDR3: CASGLEQGASPLHF

size: NA
D: TRBD2
V: TRBV5-1
J: TRBJ2-1
DNA: TGCGCCAGCAGACCGGATCTAGCGGGAGGCACTAGCTCCTACAATGAGCAGTTCTTC
CDR3: CASRPDLAGGTSSYNEQFF

size: NA
D: NA
V: TRBV7-6
J: TRBJ1-3
DNA: TGTGCCAGCAGCTCAGACACGGCTGTCTCTGGAAACACCATATATTTT
CDR3: CASSSDTAVSGNTIYF